Following are 10 T cell receptor beta chains from one sample sequenced in a study of blood T cell repertoires in COVID-19 (dated by TCRdb to about 2020). Libraries were prepared through the immunoSEQ multiplex PCR assay. Sourced from immuneACCESS, this table was stored by TCRdb with only in-frame sequences that have V and J called. A share of the clones is absent; for the studies checked, an unresolved V gene accounts for under half, and the remainder has no known explanation. For this sample the table gives under 350,000 clones, of which around 92% were detected only once. Of the sample, roughly 1.9% is held by the ten largest clones. Sequencing was performed on peripheral blood. The receptors derive from a woman younger than 45 with COVID-19, enrolled during active disease.

The chain has TRBV7-8 and TRBJ2-1; 7 positions match TRBD1. CDR1 and CDR2 from the germline V gene are SGHVS and FQNEAQ. Trimming cost V 5 bases and J 6 bases; bases outside gene matches: 10. CDR3 size: 15 residues. CDR3 amino acids: CASSQMGQLRNEQFF. The CDR3, as DNA: TGTGCCAGCAGCCAAATGGGACAGCTACGCAATGAGCAGTTCTTC.

CDR3 region: CASSLLAGARKTGELFF. The CDR3 DNA sequence: TGTGCCAGCAGCTTACTAGCGGGGGCCAGAAAAACCGGGGAGCTGTTTTTT. The J gene is TRBJ2-2, the V gene TRBV7-9; 10 positions agree with TRBD2. The CDR3 is 17 residues long. Germline CDR1 SEHNR, CDR2 FQNEAQ (reference sequence). The ends lost 2 bases at V and 5 bases at J; junction bases unmatched: 8.

This chain connects TRBV5-5 to TRBJ1-4, with TRBD1 as a possible D gene (5 bases). This CDR3 region has 16 residues. V was clipped by 4 bases and J by 0 bases, with 13 bases between them. Per the germline V gene, CDR1 is SGHKS and CDR2 is YYEKEE (reference sequence). For the CDR3, the DNA is TGTGCCAGCAGCCCGGGGGTAATCGCAACTAATGAAAAACTGTTTTTT. This codes for CASSPGVIATNEKLFF. Full variable domain (missing parts from reference TRBV5-5 and TRBJ1-4): DAGVTQSPTHLIKTRGQQVTLRCSPISGHKSVSWYQQVLGQGPQFIFQYYEKEERGRGNFPDRFSARQFPNYSSELNVNALLLGDSALYLCASSPGVIATNEKLFFGSGTQLSVL.

The V gene is TRBV4-1, the J gene TRBJ1-5; perhaps TRBD1 as D (5 bases). V lost 0 bases, J lost 0 bases, and 9 bases lay in between. CDR3 length: 16 residues. Germline lookup yields CDR1 MGHRA and CDR2 YSYEKL. CDR3 bases: TGCGCCAGCAGCCAAGAGACAGACCGTAGCAATCAGCCCCAGCATTTT. Translation gives CASSQETDRSNQPQHF.

The V and J genes are TRBV27 and TRBJ2-2; 11 nucleotides agree with TRBD2. Germline V CDR1 and CDR2: MNHEY, SMNVEV (reference sequence). Germline trimming cut 5 bases from V and 5 bases from J; bases unmatched to any gene: 10. The CDR3 totals 17 residues. The CDR3 DNA follows: TGTGCCAGCAGTCCAAAGGGACTAGCGGTGGAAACCGGGGAGCTGTTTTTT. This encodes CASSPKGLAVETGELFF.

The genes are TRBV5-1 and TRBJ2-5, with a possible D match to TRBD2 (5 bases). CDR3 length: 15 amino acids. The germline CDR1 and CDR2 sequences are SGHRS and YFSETQ. The V gene lost 0 bases and the J gene lost 2 bases, with 11 bases spanning the gap. CDR3 residues: CASSLGFGVQETQYF. In DNA form, the CDR3 reads TGCGCCAGCAGCTTGGGCTTCGGGGTTCAAGAGACCCAGTACTTC.

This clone was detected only once. V gene TRBV28 combines with J gene TRBJ2-2; D is perhaps TRBD2 (6 bases). Trimming cost V 2 bases and J 2 bases, with 9 bases left between them. The CDR3 totals 15 residues. Germline CDR1 is MDHEN and CDR2 is SYDVKM. The CDR3, as DNA: TGTGCCAGCAGTTTACCGGGACTCAACACCGGGGAGCTGTTTTTT. Protein product: CASSLPGLNTGELFF. The variable domain in full, with the rest retrieved from reference TRBV28 and TRBJ2-2, is DVKVTQSSRYLVKRTGEKVFLECVQDMDHENMFWYRQDPGLGLRLIYFSYDVKMKEKGDIPEGYSVSREKKERFSLILESASTNQTSMYLCASSLPGLNTGELFFGEGSRLTVL.

The V gene is TRBV15, the J gene TRBJ1-4, with 8 bases that match TRBD1. The CDR3 extends over 15 amino acids. V lost 3 bases to trimming and J lost 8 bases; unmatched junction nucleotides: 8. Germline V gives CDR1 LNHNV, CDR2 YYDKDF (reference sequence). As DNA, the CDR3 is TGTGCCACCAGCAGGACCCAGGGGGCTTGGGAAAAACTGTTTTTT. It is translated as CATSRTQGAWEKLFF.

The V gene is TRBV19, the J gene TRBJ2-3, with 8 bases fitting TRBD1. CDR3 length: 16 residues. J lost 5 bases, V lost 5 bases, and 12 bases had no gene match. CDR1 and CDR2 from the germline V gene are LNHDA and SQIVND (reference sequence). The CDR3 DNA is TGTGCCAGTAGTCGGACAGGGCCCGTAGCAGGAGATACGCAGTATTTT. Amino acid sequence: CASSRTGPVAGDTQYF.

The CDR3 sequence: CASSLGDSFNQPQHF. The CDR3 DNA reads as TGTGCCAGCAGCTTGGGGGACAGCTTCAATCAGCCCCAGCATTTT. The chain is built from TRBV5-8 and TRBJ1-5; 7 bases align to TRBD1. CDR3 size: 15 residues. Germline lookup yields CDR1 SGHTS and CDR2 YDEGEE. V gave up 0 bases and J gave up 3 bases; unmatched junction bases: 3.